This entry lists 26 T cell receptor beta chains sequenced from one sample in a study of CD8 T cells in Susac syndrome. The RNA, roughly 0.5 to 1 ug, was put through reverse transcription using random hexamers. TCRdb reprocessed the immunoSEQ multiplex PCR reads via MiXCR and lists one record per CDR3 protein. The table includes 150,000 to 200,000 distinct CDR3 sequences, under 95% detected once. Input material: CD4+ T cells from PBMCs. These receptors were collected from a human donor in good health.

V and J are TRBV5-6 and TRBJ2-2; a weak D match, TRBD1 (6 bases). Germline values: CDR1 SGHDT, CDR2 YYEEEE. The CDR3 is 15 amino acids. Trimming left V 4 bases short and J 2 bases short, with 12 bases between. CDR3 coding DNA: TGTGCCAGCAGCCCTACAGGGATTAACACCGGGGAGCTGTTTTTT. The encoded protein is CASSPTGINTGELFF.

J is TRBJ1-1 and V is TRBV6-2 or TRBV6-3, with unresolved D. With 2 bases removed from V and 4 bases from J, the gap between germline ends came to 17 bases. Germline assignment: CDR1 MNHEY and CDR2 SVGEGT. The CDR3 loop spans 16 amino acids. The CDR3 reads CASSYPGGSRGTEAFF. Here the CDR3 DNA reads TGTGCCAGCAGTTACCCAGGTGGCTCTCGGGGCACTGAAGCTTTCTTT.

J is TRBJ2-3 and V is TRBV6-5; the D gene is possibly TRBD1 (7 bases). The CDR3 sequence is 15 residues long. The V and J ends lost 4 bases and 1 base respectively, with 12 bases between them. Per germline, CDR1 MNHEY and CDR2 SVGAGI. This CDR3 reads CASSLAGQRTDTQYF. CDR3 DNA sequence: TGTGCCAGCAGTTTGGCGGGACAGCGCACAGATACGCAGTATTTT.

The genes are TRBV24-1 and TRBJ1-5; D remains unclear. Germline V gene data show CDR1 as KGHDR and CDR2 as SFDVKD. The V gene lost 6 bases and the J gene lost 6 bases, with 8 bases spanning the gap. CDR3 length: 12 amino acids. The DNA for the CDR3 is TGTGCCACCAGTTCGGGCATTCAGCCCCAGCATTTT. Residues: CATSSGIQPQHF.

The chain combines TRBV20-1 with TRBJ2-1, with D unclear. V was shortened by 5 bases and J by 0 bases, with 11 bases between the two germline ends. Germline-derived CDR1 and CDR2 are DFQATT and SNEGSKA (reference sequence). The CDR3 totals 14 residues. CDR3 DNA: TGCAGTGCTGCTGGTGTTTCCTCCTACAATGAGCAGTTCTTC. It is translated as CSAAGVSSYNEQFF.

This chain links TRBV6-5 with TRBJ2-3; D is ambiguous. This CDR3 has 13 amino acids. Deletions cut 6 bases from V and 5 bases from J, with 12 bases between. Germline CDR1 reads MNHEY; CDR2 reads SVGAGI. CDR3 bases: TGTGCCAGCAGCCCAGAATTGGTAGATACGCAGTATTTT. It translates to CASSPELVDTQYF.

Concerning this clonotype: At one boundary the junction diverges from the germline segment, which might be a read error. V gene TRBV15 combines with J gene TRBJ2-5; D possibly corresponds to TRBD2 (7 bases). Germline assignment: CDR1 LNHNV and CDR2 YYDKDF (reference sequence). CDR3 size: 13 residues. The CDR3 sequence is CATSRARGAGQHF. CDR3 coding DNA: TGTGCCACCAGCCGCGCTCGGGGGGCCGGTCAGCACTTC.

V and J are TRBV12-3 or TRBV12-4 and TRBJ2-5; D might be TRBD2 (6 bases). The V gene lost 7 bases and the J gene lost 4 bases, with 13 bases spanning the gap. The CDR3 consists of 13 residues. The CDR3 here is CASTRGLAETQYF. DNA for the CDR3: TGTGCCAGCACCCGGGGGTTAGCAGAGACCCAGTACTTC.

The chain has TRBV30 and TRBJ1-1; D is uncertain. The CDR3 totals 16 residues. Germline assignment: CDR1 GTSNPN and CDR2 SVGIG (reference sequence). The V and J ends lost 1 base and 0 bases respectively, with 15 bases between them. The CDR3 region is CAWSDSALGMNTEAFF. The CDR3 region has the DNA TGTGCCTGGAGTGACTCAGCGCTAGGTATGAACACTGAAGCTTTCTTT.

The V gene is TRBV14, the J gene TRBJ1-1; D gene ambiguous. With 1 base removed from V and 1 base from J, the gap between germline ends came to 10 bases. From germline, CDR1 is SGHDN and CDR2 FVKESK. There are 15 residues in the CDR3. The CDR3 here is CASSQVRGTNTEAFF. In DNA, the CDR3 is TGTGCCAGCAGCCAAGTCAGAGGCACGAACACTGAAGCTTTCTTT.

The V gene is TRBV27, the J gene TRBJ1-6; tentatively, D is TRBD1 (6 bases). The V end lost 5 bases, the J end lost 3 bases, and 11 bases lay between the germline ends. There are 15 residues in the CDR3. Germline values: CDR1 MNHEY, CDR2 SMNVEV (reference sequence). CDR3 protein: CASSPQGFYNSPLHF. The CDR3 bases are TGTGCCAGCAGTCCCCAGGGGTTCTATAATTCACCCCTCCACTTT.

This clonotype was recorded once. This rearrangement joins TRBV7-2 to TRBJ2-1; TRBD1 or TRBD2 may be the D gene (5 bases each). The length of the CDR3 is 13 residues. V was pared by 4 bases and J by 7 bases, with 11 bases between. Germline assignment: CDR1 SGHTA and CDR2 FQGNSA. The CDR3 sequence: CASSSLGANEQFF. The DNA for the CDR3 is TGTGCCAGCAGCTCCCTCGGGGCAAATGAGCAGTTCTTC.

This chain uses TRBV6-1 with TRBJ1-3; no firm D call. V was pared by 6 bases and J by 4 bases, with 13 bases between. Looked up from germline, CDR1 is MNHNS and CDR2 is SASEGT. The CDR3 is 14 residues long. The CDR3 protein is CASSATDFGNTIYF. The CDR3 coding sequence is TGTGCCAGCAGCGCAACAGACTTCGGAAACACCATATATTTT.

The chain recombines TRBV29-1 with TRBJ1-2, with 12 bases lining up with TRBD1. The CDR3 totals 13 residues. Looked up from germline, CDR1 is SQVTM and CDR2 is ANQGSEA. The V and J ends lost 8 bases and 8 bases, in that order; junction bases with no gene match: 9. The CDR3 protein is CSTDGTGGEGYTF. The CDR3 bases are TGCAGCACTGACGGGACAGGGGGCGAGGGCTACACCTTC.

The J gene is TRBJ1-5, the V gene TRBV7-2; D might be TRBD1 (6 bases). Trimming took 5 bases from V and 1 from J, leaving 21 bases between them. This CDR3 is 18 amino acids long. CDR1 and CDR2 from the germline V gene are SGHTA and FQGNSA. As DNA, the CDR3 is TGTGCCAGCAGCGCCTCTACAGGGTACGGAAGGAGCAATCAGCCCCAGCATTTT. This gives the protein CASSASTGYGRSNQPQHF.

This chain joins TRBV4-2 and TRBJ2-3; TRBD2 agrees at 11 bases. This CDR3 region has 17 residues. V gave up 0 bases and J gave up 6 bases; unmatched junction bases: 8. Germline lookup yields CDR1 LGHNA and CDR2 YNFKEQ. The DNA of the CDR3 is TGTGCCAGCAGCCAAGAAGCACTAGCGGGGGTGGTCGATACGCAGTATTTT. Amino acid sequence: CASSQEALAGVVDTQYF.

V and J are TRBV4-1 and TRBJ1-2, with 7 nucleotides matching TRBD1. CDR1 MGHRA and CDR2 YSYEKL come from the germline V gene. V lost 3 bases and J lost 4; bases outside the gene matches: 14. The CDR3 has 17 residues. In DNA, the CDR3 is TGCGCCAGCAGCCATTCGGGACAGCTGGGCCCCGGCTATGGCTACACCTTC. This gives the protein CASSHSGQLGPGYGYTF.

The V call is TRBV28, the J call TRBJ1-5; 7 nucleotides match TRBD1. The germline CDR1 and CDR2 sequences are MDHEN and SYDVKM. The CDR3 has 13 amino acids. Unmatched junction bases numbered 2, after V lost 2 bases and J lost 7 bases. The CDR3 loop reads CASSLEGQQPQHF. The CDR3 DNA is TGTGCCAGCAGTTTAGAGGGACAGCAGCCCCAGCATTTT.

J is TRBJ1-6 and V is TRBV19, with 8 bases that match TRBD1. Per germline, CDR1 LNHDA and CDR2 SQIVND (reference sequence). The CDR3 covers 14 residues. Trimming removed 3 bases from V and 9 bases from J; junction bases left unmatched: 4. CDR3 amino acids: CASSMPQGGSPLHF. CDR3 bases: TGTGCCAGTAGTATGCCACAGGGGGGTTCACCCCTCCACTTT.

The V gene is TRBV5-1, the J gene TRBJ1-2, with 12 nucleotides matching TRBD1. After removal of 3 bases from V and 3 bases from J, the junction contained 9 bases not matched to a gene. Germline V gene sequence: CDR1 SGHRS, CDR2 YFSETQ. There are 17 residues in the CDR3. This CDR3 reads CASSSLTGTGGDYGYTF. The CDR3 DNA follows: TGCGCCAGCAGCTCTCTCACCGGGACAGGGGGCGACTATGGCTACACCTTC.

The chain is built from TRBV7-9 and TRBJ1-1; weak D call: TRBD1 (6 bases). Germline loops: CDR1 SEHNR, CDR2 FQNEAQ (reference sequence). Between the trimmed V and J ends, which lost 5 bases and 1 base, there was a span of 8 bases. The length of the CDR3 is 13 residues. CDR3 DNA sequence: TGTGCCAGCAGCAAGACAGGGAACACTGAAGCTTTCTTT. This translates into CASSKTGNTEAFF.

V and J are TRBV5-1 and TRBJ2-6; D call uncertain. Trimming stripped 4 bases from V and 4 bases from J, with 6 bases between. Germline CDR1 SGHRS, CDR2 YFSETQ. The CDR3 spans 13 residues. In DNA, the CDR3 is TGCGCCAGCAGCATCATCGGGGCCAACGTCCTGACTTTC. Translation gives CASSIIGANVLTF.

The chain carries TRBV6-5 and TRBJ1-3; the D is unclear. In germline, CDR1 is MNHEY, CDR2 SVGAGI. Trimming shortened V by 10 bases and J by 0 bases, and 4 bases separated the two germline ends. The length of the CDR3 is 11 residues. The CDR3: CATHSGNTIYF. The CDR3 DNA follows: TGTGCCACCCACTCTGGAAACACCATATATTTT.

The chain employs TRBV19 and TRBJ2-3; 13 bases agree with TRBD2. V lost 9 bases to trimming and J lost 4 bases; unmatched junction nucleotides: 10. This CDR3 has 16 residues. CDR1 LNHDA and CDR2 SQIVND come from the germline V gene (reference sequence). CDR3 amino acids: CASSMGTSGNPDTQYF. In nucleotides, the CDR3 is TGTGCCAGCTCGATGGGGACTAGCGGGAATCCAGATACGCAGTATTTT.

The CDR3 protein is CASSYPRLNNEQFF. The CDR3 region has the DNA TGTGCCAGCAGTTACCCCCGACTCAACAATGAGCAGTTCTTC. The chain combines TRBV6-2 or TRBV6-3 with TRBJ2-1, with no clear D. Germline CDR1 MNHEY, CDR2 SVGEGT. Trimming cost V 2 bases and J 5 bases, with 10 bases left between them. The CDR3 consists of 14 residues.

V gene TRBV29-1 combines with J gene TRBJ2-7; possibly TRBD2 for D (6 bases). V was shortened by 7 bases and J by 0 bases, with 10 bases between the two germline ends. The CDR3 is 12 residues long. Germline loops: CDR1 SQVTM, CDR2 ANQGSEA. The CDR3 coding sequence is TGCAGCGCCGGGCGGGACTCCTACGAGCAGTACTTC. As protein: CSAGRDSYEQYF.